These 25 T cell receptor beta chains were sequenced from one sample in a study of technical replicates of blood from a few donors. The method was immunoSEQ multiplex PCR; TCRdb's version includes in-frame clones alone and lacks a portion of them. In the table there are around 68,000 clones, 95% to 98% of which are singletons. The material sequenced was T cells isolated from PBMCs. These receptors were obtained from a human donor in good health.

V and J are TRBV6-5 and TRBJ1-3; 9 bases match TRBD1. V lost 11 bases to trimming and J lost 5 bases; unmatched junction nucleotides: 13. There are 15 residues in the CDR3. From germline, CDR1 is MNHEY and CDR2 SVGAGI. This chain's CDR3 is CAGLDRGVYRNTIYF. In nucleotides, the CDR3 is TGTGCCGGTTTGGACAGGGGTGTCTATCGAAACACCATATATTTT.

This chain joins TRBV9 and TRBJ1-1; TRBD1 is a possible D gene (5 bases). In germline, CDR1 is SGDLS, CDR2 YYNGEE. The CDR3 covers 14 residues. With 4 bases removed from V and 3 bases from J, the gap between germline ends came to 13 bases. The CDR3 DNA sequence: TGTGCCAGCAGCACCGACAGTTTATACACTGAAGCTTTCTTT. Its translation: CASSTDSLYTEAFF.

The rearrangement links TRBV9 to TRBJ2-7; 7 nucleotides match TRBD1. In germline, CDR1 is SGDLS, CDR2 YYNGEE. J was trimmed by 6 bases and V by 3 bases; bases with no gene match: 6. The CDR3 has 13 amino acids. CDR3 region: CASSGPTGAEQYF. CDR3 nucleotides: TGTGCCAGCAGCGGACCCACAGGGGCCGAGCAGTACTTC.

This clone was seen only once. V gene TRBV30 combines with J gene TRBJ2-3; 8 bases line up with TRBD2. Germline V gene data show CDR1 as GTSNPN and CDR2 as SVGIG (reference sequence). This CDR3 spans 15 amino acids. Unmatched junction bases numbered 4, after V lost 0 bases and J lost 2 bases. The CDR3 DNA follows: TGTGCCTGGAGTGTTCTAGCGGGCGCCACAGATACGCAGTATTTT. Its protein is CAWSVLAGATDTQYF. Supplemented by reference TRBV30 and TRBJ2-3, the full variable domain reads SQTIHQWPATLVQPVGSPLSLECTVEGTSNPNLYWYRQAAGRGLQLLFYSVGIGQISSEVPQNLSASRPQDRQFILSSKKLLLSDSGFYLCAWSVLAGATDTQYFGPGTRLTVL.

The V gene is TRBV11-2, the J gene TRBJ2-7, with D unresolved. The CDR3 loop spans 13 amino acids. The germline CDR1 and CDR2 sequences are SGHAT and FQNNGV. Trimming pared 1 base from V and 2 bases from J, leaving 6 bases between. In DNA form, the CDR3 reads TGTGCCAGCAGCTTAGCGGTGACCTACGAGCAGTACTTC. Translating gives CASSLAVTYEQYF.

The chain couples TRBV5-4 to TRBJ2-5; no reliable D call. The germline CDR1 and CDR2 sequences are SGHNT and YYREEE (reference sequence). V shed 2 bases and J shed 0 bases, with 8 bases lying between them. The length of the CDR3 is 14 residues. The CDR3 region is CASSFIANQETQYF. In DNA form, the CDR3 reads TGTGCCAGCAGCTTTATCGCTAACCAAGAGACCCAGTACTTC.

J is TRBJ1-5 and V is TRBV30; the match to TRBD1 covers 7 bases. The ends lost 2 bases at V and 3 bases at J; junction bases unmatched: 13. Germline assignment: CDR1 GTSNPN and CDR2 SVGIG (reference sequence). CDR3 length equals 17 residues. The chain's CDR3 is CAWSPGWGDRVNQPQHF. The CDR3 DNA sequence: TGTGCCTGGAGTCCTGGATGGGGCGACAGGGTCAATCAGCCCCAGCATTTT.

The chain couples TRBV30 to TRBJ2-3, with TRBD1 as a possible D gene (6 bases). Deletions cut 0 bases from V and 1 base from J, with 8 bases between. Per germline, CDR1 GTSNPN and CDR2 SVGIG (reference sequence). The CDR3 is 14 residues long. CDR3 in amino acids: CAWSVYRGTDTQYF. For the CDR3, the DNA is TGTGCCTGGAGTGTATACAGGGGCACAGATACGCAGTATTTT.

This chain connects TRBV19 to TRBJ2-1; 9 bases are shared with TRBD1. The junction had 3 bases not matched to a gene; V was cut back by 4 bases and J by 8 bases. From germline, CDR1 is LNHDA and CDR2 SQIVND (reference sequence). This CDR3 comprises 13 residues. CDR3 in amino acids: CASSTQGAHEQFF. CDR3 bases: TGTGCCAGTAGTACACAGGGGGCCCATGAGCAGTTCTTC.

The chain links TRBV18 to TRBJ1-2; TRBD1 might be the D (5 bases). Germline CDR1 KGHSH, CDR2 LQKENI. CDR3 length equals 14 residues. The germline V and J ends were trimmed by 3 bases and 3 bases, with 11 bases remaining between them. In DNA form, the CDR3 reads TGTGCCAGCTCACCCCAGGGAAGGTACTATGGCTACACCTTC. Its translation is CASSPQGRYYGYTF.

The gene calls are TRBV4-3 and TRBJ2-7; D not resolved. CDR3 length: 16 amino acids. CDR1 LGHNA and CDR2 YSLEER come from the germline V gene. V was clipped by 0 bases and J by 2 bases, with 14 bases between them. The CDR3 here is CASSQDRASFAYEQYF. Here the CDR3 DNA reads TGCGCCAGCAGCCAAGATCGAGCGTCCTTTGCCTACGAGCAGTACTTC.

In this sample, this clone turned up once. CDR3 residues: CASRTTGVSGANVLTF. CDR3 sequence (DNA): TGTGCCAGCAGAACAACAGGGGTATCTGGGGCCAACGTCCTGACTTTC. The V gene is TRBV5-4, the J gene TRBJ2-6; 7 bases line up with TRBD1. This CDR3 has 16 residues. CDR1 SGHNT and CDR2 YYREEE come from the germline V gene (reference sequence). The V and J ends lost 5 bases and 1 base, in that order; junction bases with no gene match: 6.

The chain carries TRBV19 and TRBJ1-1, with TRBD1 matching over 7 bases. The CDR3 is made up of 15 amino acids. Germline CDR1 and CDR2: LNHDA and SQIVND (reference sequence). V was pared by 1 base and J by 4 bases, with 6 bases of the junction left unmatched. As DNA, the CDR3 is TGTGCCAGTAGTATAGTGGCAGGGGGAGTCACTGAAGCTTTCTTT. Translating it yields CASSIVAGGVTEAFF.

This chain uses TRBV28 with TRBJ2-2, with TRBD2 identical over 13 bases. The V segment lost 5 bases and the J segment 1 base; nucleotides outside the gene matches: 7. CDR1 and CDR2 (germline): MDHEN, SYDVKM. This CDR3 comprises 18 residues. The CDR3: CASSPWTSGSQNTGELFF. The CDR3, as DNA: TGTGCCAGCAGTCCCTGGACTAGCGGGAGTCAGAACACCGGGGAGCTGTTTTTT.

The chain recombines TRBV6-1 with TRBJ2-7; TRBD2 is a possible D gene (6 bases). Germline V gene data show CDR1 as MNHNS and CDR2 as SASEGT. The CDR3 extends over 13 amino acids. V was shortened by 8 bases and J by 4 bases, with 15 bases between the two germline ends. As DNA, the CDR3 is TGTGCCAGCGGCACCTCCGGGGGATACGAGCAGTACTTC. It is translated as CASGTSGGYEQYF.

In nucleotides, the CDR3 is TGTGCCAGCAGCGTAACCGGGAACACTGAAGCTTTCTTT. It is translated as CASSVTGNTEAFF. This chain connects TRBV9 to TRBJ1-1; D not certain. The V end lost 1 base, the J end lost 1 base, and 5 bases lay between the germline ends. Germline CDR1 reads SGDLS; CDR2 reads YYNGEE. This CDR3 contains 13 residues. The variable domain in full, with the rest retrieved from reference TRBV9 and TRBJ1-1, is DSGVTQTPKHLITATGQRVTLRCSPRSGDLSVYWYQQSLDQGLQFLIQYYNGEERAKGNILERFSAQQFPDLHSELNLSSLELGDSALYFCASSVTGNTEAFFGQGTRLTVV.

The CDR3 loop is CASSLSGRAWFF. The CDR3 region has the DNA TGTGCCAGCAGCTTGAGCGGGAGGGCCTGGTTCTTC. The rearrangement uses TRBV13 and TRBJ2-1; 10 bases are a match to TRBD2. The length of the CDR3 is 12 residues. The germline V gene encodes CDR1 PRHDT and CDR2 FYEKMQ (reference sequence). V gave up 3 bases and J gave up 15 bases; unmatched junction bases: 5. The full variable domain, with the rest looked up from reference TRBV13 and TRBJ2-1, is AAGVIQSPRHLIKEKRETATLKCYPIPRHDTVYWYQQGPGQDPQFLISFYEKMQSDKGSIPDRFSAQQFSDYHSELNMSSLELGDSALYFCASSLSGRAWFFGPGTRLTVL.

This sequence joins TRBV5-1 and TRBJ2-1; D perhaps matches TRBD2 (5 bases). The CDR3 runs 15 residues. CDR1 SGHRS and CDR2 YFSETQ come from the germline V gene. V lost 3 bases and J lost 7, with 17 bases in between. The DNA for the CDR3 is TGCGCCAGCAGCTCGATTCTAGCAGCCTCGAATGAGCAGTTCTTC. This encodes CASSSILAASNEQFF. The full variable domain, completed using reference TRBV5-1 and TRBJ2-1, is KAGVTQTPRYLIKTRGQQVTLSCSPISGHRSVSWYQQTPGQGLQFLFEYFSETQRNKGNFPGRFSGRQFSNSRSEMNVSTLELGDSALYLCASSSILAASNEQFFGPGTRLTVL.

CDR3 sequence (DNA): TGCGCCAGCAGCCCACGGGACAGCGCTGGAAACACCATATATTTT. This gives the protein CASSPRDSAGNTIYF. The rearrangement links TRBV5-1 to TRBJ1-3; 7 bases are a match to TRBD1. Looked up from germline, CDR1 is SGHRS and CDR2 is YFSETQ. Trimming cost V 4 bases and J 2 bases; bases outside gene matches: 6. This CDR3 is 15 amino acids long.

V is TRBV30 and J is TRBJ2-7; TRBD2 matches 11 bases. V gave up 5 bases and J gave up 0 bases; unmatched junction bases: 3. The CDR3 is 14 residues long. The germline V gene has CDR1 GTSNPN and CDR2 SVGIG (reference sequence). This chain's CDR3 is CAWGGLAASYEQYF. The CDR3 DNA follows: TGTGCCTGGGGGGGACTAGCGGCCTCCTACGAGCAGTACTTC.

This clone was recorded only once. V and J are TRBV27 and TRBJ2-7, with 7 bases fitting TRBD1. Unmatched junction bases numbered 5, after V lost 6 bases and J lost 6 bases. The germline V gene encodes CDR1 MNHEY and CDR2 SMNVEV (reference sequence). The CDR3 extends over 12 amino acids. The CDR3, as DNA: TGTGCCAGCAGGCATAACAGGGGCGAGCAGTACTTC. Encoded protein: CASRHNRGEQYF.

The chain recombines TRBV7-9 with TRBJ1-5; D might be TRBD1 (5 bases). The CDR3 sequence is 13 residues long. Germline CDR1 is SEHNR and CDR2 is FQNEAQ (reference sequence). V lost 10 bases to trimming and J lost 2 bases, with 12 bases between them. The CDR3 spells CATIGAGNQPQHF. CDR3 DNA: TGTGCCACGATAGGGGCCGGCAATCAGCCCCAGCATTTT.

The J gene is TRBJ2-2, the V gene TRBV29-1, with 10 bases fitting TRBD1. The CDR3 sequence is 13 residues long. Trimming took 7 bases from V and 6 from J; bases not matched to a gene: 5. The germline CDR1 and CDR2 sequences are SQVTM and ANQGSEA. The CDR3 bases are TGCAGCGCGAGGACAGGGGGGGCCGGGGAGCTGTTTTTT. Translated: CSARTGGAGELFF.

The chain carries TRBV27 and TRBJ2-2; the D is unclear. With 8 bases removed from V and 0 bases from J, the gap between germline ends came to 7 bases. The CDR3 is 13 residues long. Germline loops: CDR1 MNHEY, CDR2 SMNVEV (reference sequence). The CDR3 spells CASVGSNTGELFF. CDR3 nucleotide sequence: TGTGCCAGCGTTGGCTCGAACACCGGGGAGCTGTTTTTT.

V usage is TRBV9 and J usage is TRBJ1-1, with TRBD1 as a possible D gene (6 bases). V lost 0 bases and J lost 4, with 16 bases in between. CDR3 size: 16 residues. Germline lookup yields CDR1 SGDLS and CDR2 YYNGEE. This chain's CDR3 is CASSVGAGAAGTEAFF. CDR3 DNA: TGTGCCAGCAGCGTAGGGGCAGGGGCTGCGGGCACTGAAGCTTTCTTT. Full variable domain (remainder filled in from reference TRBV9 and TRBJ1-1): DSGVTQTPKHLITATGQRVTLRCSPRSGDLSVYWYQQSLDQGLQFLIQYYNGEERAKGNILERFSAQQFPDLHSELNLSSLELGDSALYFCASSVGAGAAGTEAFFGQGTRLTVV.